This entry lists 5 T cell receptor beta chains sequenced from one sample in a study of T cell changes during pregnancy in multiple sclerosis. Sequenced by immunoSEQ multiplex PCR; TCRdb stores in-frame clones only, minus some. The sample has fewer than 65,000 clones, about nine tenths seen once; the top ten hold 2.5% to 4%. The sequenced sample was peripheral blood, obtained in the first trimester of pregnancy. The receptor set was obtained from a female donor in good health, enrolled as a control in a pregnancy study.

This clone was seen just once. The V call is TRBV30, the J call TRBJ1-1; D is perhaps TRBD1 (6 bases). CDR1 is GTSNPN, CDR2 SVGIG, per germline (reference sequence). V lost 1 base, J lost 1 base, and 22 bases lay in between. The CDR3 is 18 amino acids. The CDR3 DNA is TGTGCCTGGAGTGCCTACCTCACAGGGTGGGGGCAGAACACTGAAGCTTTCTTT. It specifies CAWSAYLTGWGQNTEAFF.

The genes are TRBV29-1 and TRBJ2-1; the D gene is possibly TRBD2 (6 bases). CDR3 length: 12 amino acids. V was trimmed by 4 bases and J by 6 bases, leaving 10 bases between them. Germline V gene lookup returns CDR1 SQVTM and CDR2 ANQGSEA. CDR3 nucleotides: TGCAGCGTTGTTCGGGGGTTCAATGAGCAGTTCTTC. Translated, it gives CSVVRGFNEQFF.

J is TRBJ2-2 and V is TRBV27; 9 bases line up with TRBD1. The CDR3 has 18 amino acids. The germline V gene encodes CDR1 MNHEY and CDR2 SMNVEV (reference sequence). The ends lost 3 bases at V and 0 bases at J; junction bases unmatched: 8. CDR3 in amino acids: CASSFRRTGETNTGELFF. The DNA for the CDR3 is TGTGCCAGCAGTTTTAGACGGACAGGGGAAACGAACACCGGGGAGCTGTTTTTT.

The chain is built from TRBV12-1 and TRBJ2-2; the D call of TRBD1 is as the table states it, not checked on the DNA. TRBV12-1 is termed a pseudogene. The CDR3 runs 19 residues. CDR3 amino acids: CASSYPIPGQALPTGELFF. In nucleotides, the CDR3 is TGTGCCAGCAGCTACCCCATACCGGGACAGGCCCTCCCCACCGGGGAGCTGTTTTTT.

The rearrangement links TRBV6-5 to TRBJ1-4; D perhaps matches TRBD1 (6 bases). Germline V gene data show CDR1 as MNHEY and CDR2 as SVGAGI. The CDR3 is 15 residues long. Trimming pared 5 bases from V and 5 bases from J, leaving 15 bases between. Written as DNA, the CDR3 is TGTGCCAGCAGTCAAGGGACACGGATAAATGAAAAACTGTTTTTT. Translating gives CASSQGTRINEKLFF.